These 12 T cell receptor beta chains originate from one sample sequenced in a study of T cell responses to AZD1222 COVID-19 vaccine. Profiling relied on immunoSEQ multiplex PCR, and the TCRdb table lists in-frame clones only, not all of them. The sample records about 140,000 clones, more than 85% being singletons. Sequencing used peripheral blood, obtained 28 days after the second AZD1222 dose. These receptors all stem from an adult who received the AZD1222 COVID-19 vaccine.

CDR3 loop: CASSLVGGELFF. The CDR3, as DNA: TGTGCCAGCAGTTTGGTGGGCGGGGAGCTGTTTTTT. The chain has TRBV27 and TRBJ2-2, with D uncertain. CDR1 and CDR2 (germline): MNHEY, SMNVEV (reference sequence). CDR3 length: 12 amino acids. V was pared by 3 bases and J by 7 bases, with 6 bases between.

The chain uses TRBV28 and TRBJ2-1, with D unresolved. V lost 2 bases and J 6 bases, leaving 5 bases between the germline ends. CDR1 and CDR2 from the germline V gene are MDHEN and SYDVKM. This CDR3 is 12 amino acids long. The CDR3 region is CASSLRGNEQFF. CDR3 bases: TGTGCCAGCAGTTTAAGAGGCAATGAGCAGTTCTTC.

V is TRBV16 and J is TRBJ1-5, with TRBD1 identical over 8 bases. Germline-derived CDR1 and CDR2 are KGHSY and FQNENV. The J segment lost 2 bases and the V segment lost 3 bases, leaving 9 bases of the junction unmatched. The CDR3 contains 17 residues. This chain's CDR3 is CASSHRGQGKGNQPQHF. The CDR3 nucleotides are TGTGCCAGCAGCCATAGAGGACAGGGAAAGGGCAATCAGCCCCAGCATTTT.

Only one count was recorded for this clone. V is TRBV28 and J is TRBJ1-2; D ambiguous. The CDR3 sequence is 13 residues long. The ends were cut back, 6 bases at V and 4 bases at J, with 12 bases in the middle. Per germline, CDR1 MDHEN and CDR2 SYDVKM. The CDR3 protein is CASSPAGGYGYTF. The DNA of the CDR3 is TGTGCCAGCAGCCCGGCAGGAGGCTATGGCTACACCTTC.

The CDR3 loop reads CASSLIGICTF. Here the CDR3 DNA reads TGTGCCAGCAGTTTAATAGGGATTTGCACCTTC. The rearrangement uses TRBV12-3 or TRBV12-4 and TRBJ1-2; no firm D call. The CDR3 extends over 11 amino acids. V was shortened by 2 bases and J by 13 bases, with 11 bases between the two germline ends.

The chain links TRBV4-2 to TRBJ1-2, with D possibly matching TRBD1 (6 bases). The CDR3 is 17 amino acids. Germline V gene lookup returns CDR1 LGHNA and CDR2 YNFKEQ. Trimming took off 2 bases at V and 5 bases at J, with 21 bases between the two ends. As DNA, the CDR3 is TGTGCCAGCAGCCAATCGTCCCGGGACACAGAGAAGTATGGCTACACCTTC. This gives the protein CASSQSSRDTEKYGYTF.

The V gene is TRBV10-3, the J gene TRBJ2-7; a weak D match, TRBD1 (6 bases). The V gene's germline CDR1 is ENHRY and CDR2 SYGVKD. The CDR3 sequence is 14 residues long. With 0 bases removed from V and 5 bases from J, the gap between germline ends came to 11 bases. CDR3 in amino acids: CAISESLKGDEQYF. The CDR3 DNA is TGTGCCATCAGTGAGTCGTTGAAGGGGGACGAGCAGTACTTC.

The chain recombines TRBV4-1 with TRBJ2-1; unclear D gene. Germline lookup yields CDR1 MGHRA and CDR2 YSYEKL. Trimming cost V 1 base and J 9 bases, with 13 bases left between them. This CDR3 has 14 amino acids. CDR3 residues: CASSQAAPPTEQFF. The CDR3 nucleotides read TGCGCCAGCAGCCAAGCTGCTCCCCCCACTGAGCAGTTCTTC.

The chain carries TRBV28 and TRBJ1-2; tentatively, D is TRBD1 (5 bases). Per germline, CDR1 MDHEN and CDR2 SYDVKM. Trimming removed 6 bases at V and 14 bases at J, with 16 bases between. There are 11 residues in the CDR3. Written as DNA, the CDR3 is TGTGCCAGCAGAAAACAGGCCTCGAAGACCTTC. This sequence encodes CASRKQASKTF.

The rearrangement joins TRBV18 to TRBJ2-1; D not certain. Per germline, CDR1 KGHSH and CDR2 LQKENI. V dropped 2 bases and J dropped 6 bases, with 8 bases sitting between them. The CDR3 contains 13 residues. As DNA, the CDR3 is TGTGCCAGCTCACCATCCCGGCTCAATGAGCAGTTCTTC. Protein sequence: CASSPSRLNEQFF.

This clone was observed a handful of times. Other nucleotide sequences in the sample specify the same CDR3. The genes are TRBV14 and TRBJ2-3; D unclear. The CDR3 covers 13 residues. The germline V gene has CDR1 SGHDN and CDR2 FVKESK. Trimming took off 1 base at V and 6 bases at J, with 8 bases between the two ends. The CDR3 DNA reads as TGTGCCAGCAGCCAAGTCGAAAGGGATACGCAGTATTTT. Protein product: CASSQVERDTQYF.

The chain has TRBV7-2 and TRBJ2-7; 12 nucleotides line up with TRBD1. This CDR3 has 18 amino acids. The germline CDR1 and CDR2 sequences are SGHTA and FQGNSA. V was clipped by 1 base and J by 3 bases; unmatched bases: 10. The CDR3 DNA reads TGTGCCAGCAGCTTAGGGGGACAGGGGGCGACGGCCCTCTACGAGCAGTACTTC. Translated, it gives CASSLGGQGATALYEQYF.